This is a list of T cell receptor beta chains from one sample in a study of metastatic and nonmetastatic thyroid tumors. Via MiXCR, TCRdb re-called the PCR reads. The repertoire includes about 82,000 clones, around 12% of them detected once, and roughly 8.2% sits in the top ten. The sequencing input was tumor tissue. These receptors all stem from a female donor with papillary thyroid cancer or a benign thyroid nodule (not recorded which). Some clones in this sample may be carry-over from other donors' samples. The CDR3 runs from the conserved cysteine through the conserved F or W. D genes are given only for firm matches. Some rows mark clone size as missing; the rest say once, few, many or name a class of expanded clone.

>many|TRBV7-3|TRBJ1-1|NA
TGTGCCAGCAGCTTAGGACATATGAACACTGAAGCTTTCTTT
CASSLGHMNTEAFF
>many|TRBV6-1|TRBJ1-4|NA
TGTGCCAGCATGGGGGCGGTAGGTGAAAAACTGTTTTTT
CASMGAVGEKLFF
>many|TRBV24-1|TRBJ2-5|NA
TGTGCCACCAGTGATACTGAGACCCAGTACTTC
CATSDTETQYF
>many|TRBV7-2|TRBJ1-1|TRBD1
TGTGCCAGCAGCTTAGCGGACAGGGTAGGCACTGAAGCTTTCTTT
CASSLADRVGTEAFF
>NA|TRBV2|TRBJ2-4|NA
TGTGCCAGCAGCTGGGAGGTAAGCATTCAGTACTTC
CASSWEVSIQYF
>NA|TRBV19|TRBJ1-3|NA
TGTGCCAGTAGTCCGGCGGGGACCTCTGGAAACACCATATATTTT
CASSPAGTSGNTIYF
>many|TRBV11-1|TRBJ2-7|NA
TGTGCCAGCAGCCCCCGTTACGCGACCTACGAGCAGTACTTC
CASSPRYATYEQYF
>many|TRBV18|TRBJ1-5|NA
TGTGCCAGCTCGGTCATCGGTGGGAGTCAACAGCCCCAGCATTTT
CASSVIGGSQQPQHF
>many|TRBV5-1|TRBJ1-2|TRBD1
TGCGCCAGCAGCCCCCAGGGGGCCGGAGGCTACACCTTC
CASSPQGAGGYTF
>many|TRBV20-1|TRBJ2-7|TRBD2
TGCAGTGCGTATAGCGGGAGGGAGGGCGAGCAGTACTTC
CSAYSGREGEQYF
>many|TRBV12-3/TRBV12-4|TRBJ1-3|TRBD1
TGTGCCAGCAGCCTACGAATTGGACAGGGGAGTGGAAACACCATATATTTT
CASSLRIGQGSGNTIYF
>NA|TRBV20-1|TRBJ2-7|NA
TGCAGTGCTCCCCACCCGGACCCCTATCGGGAGCAGTACTTC
CSAPHPDPYREQYF
>many|TRBV5-1|TRBJ1-6|NA
TGCGCCAGCAGCTTGGACGTGGGAAATTCACCCCTCCACTTT
CASSLDVGNSPLHF
>many|TRBV4-2|TRBJ1-6|TRBD1
TGTGCCAGCAGCTCAGGACAGGGGGAATCACCCCTCCACTTT
CASSSGQGESPLHF
>NA|TRBV5-1|TRBJ2-6|TRBD1
TGCGCCAGCAGCTTGGGTGGGACAGGCGGTGCCAACGTCCTGACTTTC
CASSLGGTGGANVLTF
>many|TRBV10-3|TRBJ1-1|NA
TGTGCCATCAGTGAGTCTATTGGGCAGGGTAGGGCTTTCTTT
CAISESIGQGRAFF
>many|TRBV15|TRBJ2-1|TRBD2
TGTGCCACCAGCAGAGATGGGCCTAGCGGGAGTTACAATGAGCAGTTCTTC
CATSRDGPSGSYNEQFF
>many|TRBV2|TRBJ1-6|NA
TGTGCCAGCAAAGGGTTTAATTCACCCCTCCACTTT
CASKGFNSPLHF
>NA|TRBV20-1|TRBJ2-7|NA
TGCAGTGCTAGAGATTATTCGTCCCCCGTCTCCTGGGAGCAGTACTTC
CSARDYSSPVSWEQYF
>many|TRBV20-1|TRBJ1-1|TRBD1
TGCAGTGCTAGAGTGGGACAGGGGGTGGGTGAAGCTTTCTTT
CSARVGQGVGEAFF
>many|TRBV25-1|TRBJ2-1|NA
TGTGCCAGCAAGTTCCCAGGACGACGGGGGCTCTCCTACAATGAGCAGTTCTTC
CASKFPGRRGLSYNEQFF
>few|TRBV6-9|TRBJ2-5|NA
TGTGCCAGCAGTTACGTAGCGGAAGAGACCCAGTACTTC
CASSYVAEETQYF
>many|TRBV27|TRBJ2-2|TRBD1
TGTGCCAGCAACGACCGGGACAGGGCCACCGGGGAGCTGTTTTTT
CASNDRDRATGELFF
>many|TRBV6-6|TRBJ1-2|NA
TGTGCCAGCAGTTACTCGATGGGGGGCCGGGGCTACACCTTC
CASSYSMGGRGYTF
>many|TRBV19|TRBJ2-7|NA
TGTGCCAGTAGTATAGGCTATAATCAGGCCGAGCAGTACTTC
CASSIGYNQAEQYF
>many|TRBV20-1|TRBJ2-5|TRBD1
TGCAGTGCTAGTGGACAGGGCCCGGGGGAGACCCAGTACTTC
CSASGQGPGETQYF
>many|TRBV20-1|TRBJ1-2|TRBD1
TGCAGTGCTGGGGGCGGACAGGGTCATGGCTACACCTTC
CSAGGGQGHGYTF
>many|TRBV20-1|TRBJ2-7|NA
TGCAGTGCTAGAAGGACGGGACGGAGCTCCTACGAGCAGTACTTC
CSARRTGRSSYEQYF